The sequence of this TCR beta chain was determined in a study of identical twins. Study-wide points: The presence of invariant MAIT and iNKT cells could partly confound analyses of zero-insertion sequences.

Template switching added a universal primer site, and cDNA bore unique molecular identifiers. TCRdb re-called the 5' RACE reads with MiXCR, one entry per CDR3 protein. The table shows just under 650,000 distinct CDR3 sequences, with just over 7% occurring only once. The sample holds a few counts of this clonotype. Its antigen remains unidentified. Germline V gives CDR1 ENHRY, CDR2 SYGVKD. Trimming removed 4 bases at V and 3 bases at J, with 9 bases between. The CDR3 runs 14 residues. These same records also appear under a second study, on yellow fever vaccine responses in identical twins. That source adds: Vaccine T cell responses of twins reportedly seemed partly convergent and partly personalized.

This chain connects TRBV10-3 to TRBJ1-4, with D possibly TRBD1 on 5 matching bases. The sequence was collected from a woman aged 18-29 years in good health. The sequenced sample consisted of PBMCs. The CDR3 region has the DNA TGTGCCATCAGTGGGGGAGGGGCTAATGAAAAACTGTTTTTT. Protein product: CAISGGGANEKLFF.